The rows below give T cell receptor beta chains drawn from one sample of a study of T cell repertoires in ileal Crohn's disease. Profiled with immunoSEQ multiplex PCR; TCRdb holds only in-frame clones, not every one. The repertoire has 13,000 to 15,000 clones, 70% to 90% of them found once; the top ten carry over 3.5%. Specimen: ileal tissue. Receptors originate from an adult with Crohn's disease. Both conserved end residues are part of each CDR3. D genes are given only for firm matches. Clone sizes are given selectively: once, few, many, or a class where the clone is expanded.

.	TRBV6-4	.	TRBJ1-6	CASSARDNSPLHF	TGTGCCAGCTCAGCCAGGGATAATTCACCCCTCCACTTT
.	TRBV30	.	TRBJ1-2	CAWSEDDSPLFRYTF	TGTGCCTGGAGTGAAGATGACAGTCCCCTTTTCAGGTACACCTTC
TRBD1	TRBV5-1	.	TRBJ1-1	CASSDDRGLGTEAFF	TGCGCCAGCAGCGACGACAGGGGGCTGGGGACTGAAGCTTTCTTT
.	TRBV7-2	.	TRBJ2-2	CASSLLTGRNTGELFF	TGTGCCAGCAGCTTACTTACAGGGAGGAACACCGGGGAGCTGTTTTTT
TRBD1	TRBV19	.	TRBJ2-1	CASRSGTGEGNEQFF	TGTGCCAGTAGAAGCGGGACAGGGGAAGGGAATGAGCAGTTCTTC
TRBD1	TRBV5-1	.	TRBJ2-7	CASSLRSGQGIYEQYF	TGCGCCAGCAGCTTAAGGTCTGGACAGGGAATCTACGAGCAGTACTTC
.	TRBV7-6	.	TRBJ2-2	CASSIDTGELFF	TGTGCCAGCAGCATCGACACCGGGGAGCTGTTTTTT
TRBD1	TRBV6-1	.	TRBJ2-1	CASSEALNRGLGEQFF	TGTGCCAGCAGTGAAGCGCTGAACAGGGGGCTCGGTGAGCAGTTCTTC
.	TRBV13	.	TRBJ2-1	CASSLVSGSYNEQFF	TGTGCCAGCAGCTTAGTTTCGGGATCCTACAATGAGCAGTTCTTC
TRBD1	TRBV18	.	TRBJ1-1	CASSPGTGALNTEAFF	TGTGCCAGCTCCCCCGGGACAGGGGCCCTGAACACTGAAGCTTTCTTT
.	TRBV29-1	.	TRBJ2-7	CSAARPGGTYEQYF	TGCAGCGCCGCGCGGCCAGGGGGGACCTACGAGCAGTACTTC
TRBD1	TRBV19	.	TRBJ1-1	CASSEDRDTEAFF	TGTGCCAGTAGTGAGGACAGGGACACTGAAGCTTTCTTT
.	TRBV15	.	TRBJ1-1	CATSRDRRQASEAFF	TGTGCCACCAGCAGAGATCGCAGACAGGCCTCTGAAGCTTTCTTT
.	TRBV5-1	.	TRBJ2-7	CASSTLQGSEQYF	TGCGCCAGCAGCACACTCCAGGGTTCCGAGCAGTACTTC
.	TRBV11-2	.	TRBJ2-1	CASSFRWGDNEQFF	TGTGCCAGCAGCTTCCGCTGGGGAGACAATGAGCAGTTCTTC
.	TRBV2	few	TRBJ1-4	CASKYDRYNEKLFF	TGTGCCAGCAAGTACGACAGATATAATGAAAAACTGTTTTTT
TRBD2	TRBV7-2	.	TRBJ2-7	CASSLPLAGTYEQYF	TGTGCCAGCAGCTTACCACTAGCGGGGACCTACGAGCAGTACTTC
.	TRBV5-1	.	TRBJ2-7	CASSLVGAPGGEQYF	TGCGCCAGCAGCTTGGTAGGTGCCCCCGGGGGAGAGCAGTACTTC
TRBD1	TRBV4-1	.	TRBJ2-2	CASSLGTGNTGELFF	TGCGCCAGCAGCCTCGGGACAGGAAACACCGGGGAGCTGTTTTTT
.	TRBV6-1	few	TRBJ2-7	CASSPTNEQYF	TGTGCCAGCAGTCCGACAAACGAGCAGTACTTC
TRBD1	TRBV7-9	.	TRBJ2-6	CASSLGSTGVGSGANVLTF	TGTGCCAGCAGCTTAGGCTCTACAGGGGTCGGCTCTGGGGCCAACGTCCTGACTTTC
TRBD2	TRBV7-3	few	TRBJ2-1	CASSLNPAGADNEQFF	TGTGCCAGCAGCTTAAATCCAGCGGGGGCCGACAATGAGCAGTTCTTC
.	TRBV18	.	TRBJ2-2	CASSPEPGTGELFF	TGTGCCAGCTCACCCGAACCGGGTACGGGGGAGCTGTTTTTT
.	TRBV11-2	.	TRBJ2-1	CASSLYTGNNEQFF	TGTGCCAGCAGCTTATACACAGGAAACAATGAGCAGTTCTTC